The source of this TCR beta chain is a study of shared clonotypes between healthy human individuals. Original analysis: With immunoSEQ giving junction-only sequences and no quality scores, filtering differed. This table comes from immunoSEQ multiplex PCR, and its TCRdb copy is limited to in-frame clones, with some not included. V and J calls plus clone size are reproduced from that table; the DNA served to infer D and trimming. The repertoire consists of hundreds of thousands of clones, with about 95% occurring once and the leading ten covering approximately 0.06%. The CDR3 sequence is 16 residues long. The V gene's germline CDR1 is SGHRS and CDR2 YFSETQ. With 8 bases clipped from V and 0 bases from J, the junction kept 10 bases outside the gene matches.

The sample consisted of naive CD4+ T cells sorted from blood. Stated subset: CD45RA+ positively selected. The source is a woman between 25 and 40 years old in good health. The chain carries TRBV5-1 and TRBJ1-5; TRBD1 matches at 8 bases. CDR3: CARKGQGINSNQPQHF. The CDR3 bases are TGCGCCAGAAAAGGACAGGGAATAAATAGCAATCAGCCCCAGCATTTT.